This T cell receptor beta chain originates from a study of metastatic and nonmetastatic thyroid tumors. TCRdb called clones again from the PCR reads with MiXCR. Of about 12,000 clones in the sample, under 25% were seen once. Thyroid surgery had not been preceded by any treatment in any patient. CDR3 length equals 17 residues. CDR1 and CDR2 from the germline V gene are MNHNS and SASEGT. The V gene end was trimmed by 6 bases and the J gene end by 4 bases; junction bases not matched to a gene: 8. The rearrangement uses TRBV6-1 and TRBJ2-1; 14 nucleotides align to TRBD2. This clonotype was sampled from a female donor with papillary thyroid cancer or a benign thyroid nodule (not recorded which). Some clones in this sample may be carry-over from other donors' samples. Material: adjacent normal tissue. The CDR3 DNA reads TGTGCCAGCAGGGATCGACTAGCGGGAGGGGTTTACAATGAGCAGTTCTTC. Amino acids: CASRDRLAGGVYNEQFF.